This T cell receptor (beta chain) was profiled in a study of OX40 agonist ivuxolimab in advanced cancers. Germline loops: CDR1 MNHNY, CDR2 SVGAGI (reference sequence). The ends were cut back, 2 bases at V and 2 bases at J, with 13 bases in the middle. The length of the CDR3 is 15 residues. Assay: immunoSEQ multiplex PCR; the TCRdb copy retains only in-frame clones and omits some. The sample lists about 76,000 clones; about 88% were seen once. As for this clone: Antigen: not known.

Findings and limits, study-wide: Antigens targeted by the expanded peripheral T cells were not determined. Clonal expansion was among the lowest in partial responders at 0.1-3.0 mg/kg, especially CD8+.

The sequences come from CD4+ or CD8+ T cells sorted from blood, collected in a trial of the OX40 agonist ivuxolimab. The chain links TRBV6-6 to TRBJ2-7; tentatively, D is TRBD1 (5 bases). This sequence was found in an adult with an advanced solid tumor such as melanoma, head and neck, liver or kidney cancer. CDR3 sequence (DNA): TGTGCCAGCAGTTACCCTCGGACACCTCCCTACGAGCAGTACTTC. Translating it yields CASSYPRTPPYEQYF.